This TCR beta chain originates from a study of blood T cells in healthy people across ages. Findings and caveats of the study: Roughly linear declines in TCR beta diversity per million T cells occurred with age.

Using a J-beta primer mix together with a sample-barcoded 5' primer, a second PCR was run for roughly 6 to 12 cycles. TCRdb recomputed calls from the 5' RACE reads with MiXCR, one row per CDR3 protein. The sample has about 1.1 million distinct CDR3 sequences, roughly two fifths seen once; the top ten hold around 13%. Every donor contributed roughly 10 milliliters of peripheral blood by blood draw. A minimum of 5 micrograms of total RNA was extracted per sample. Deletions cut 0 bases from V and 4 bases from J, with 18 bases between. Germline V gene lookup returns CDR1 DFQATT and CDR2 SNEGSKA (reference sequence). The CDR3 consists of 16 residues. Comment on this clonotype: Its antigen is as yet unknown.

The specimen sequenced was blood. This TCR was recovered from a man between 18 and 29 years old in good health. V usage is TRBV20-1 and J usage is TRBJ1-2; D may be TRBD1 (6 bases). The CDR3 region is CSARDLGRGLPYGYTF. CDR3 nucleotide sequence: TGCAGTGCTAGAGATCTTGGCAGGGGCTTACCCTATGGCTACACCTTC.